This T cell receptor beta chain was observed in a study of radiation and T cells in renal cell carcinoma. Sample time point: baseline pretreatment blood. As for treatment: 15 Gy SBRT to primary tumor, nephrectomy 4 weeks later. Clones were sequenced by immunoSEQ multiplex PCR, and TCRdb holds only the in-frame ones, with some missing. The table lists roughly 100,000 clones, 82% of them singletons. Germline CDR1 and CDR2: SEHNR and FQNEAQ (reference sequence). Between the trimmed V and J ends, which lost 2 bases and 4 bases, there was a span of 8 bases. The CDR3 totals 13 residues. The chain couples TRBV7-9 to TRBJ1-1; tentative D call: TRBD1 (6 bases). This sequence originates from a man in his sixties with renal cell carcinoma. Sequences were derived from blood, sampled from a patient whose treatment included radiotherapy and nephrectomy. The CDR3 region is CASSLSGVTEAFF. DNA for the CDR3: TGTGCCAGCAGCTTATCAGGGGTCACTGAAGCTTTCTTT.